This TCR beta chain was sequenced for a study of immune evolution from preneoplasia to lung adenocarcinoma. Overall study context: HLA loss of heterozygosity: roughly 7.5% AIS, around 16% MIA, about 32% ADC, none AAH. Findings of the study overall: Normal lung had highest clonality; later lesions appeared denser, more diverse.

As to this clone: Antigen specificity is unknown.

Clones were read by immunoSEQ multiplex PCR, and TCRdb kept only the in-frame ones, dropping some. The top ten clones hold about 6.5% of a sample with 35,000 or so clones, about 74% of them seen once. Specimen: FFPE invasive lung adenocarcinoma tissue. This TCR came from a person between 60 and 69 years old with lung adenocarcinoma.

CDR3 nucleotide sequence: TGTGCCAGCAGTGAACCAAGCGGAGCCAGCACAGATACGCAGTATTTT. It codes for CASSEPSGASTDTQYF. This sequence joins TRBV6-1 and TRBJ2-3, with D tentatively TRBD2 (5 bases). V gave up 2 bases and J gave up 0 bases, with 12 bases separating them. Germline V CDR1 and CDR2: MNHNS, SASEGT. There are 16 residues in the CDR3.